These T cell receptor beta chains were read from a single sample in a study of T cells in Graves' hyperthyroidism and ophthalmopathy. TCRdb reanalysed the multiplex PCR reads using MiXCR and keeps one entry per CDR3 protein. In the table there are roughly 720,000 distinct CDR3 sequences, 17% of which are singletons. Material: blood. The receptors shown here come from a man aged 50-59 years with Graves' hyperthyroidism. The CDR3 runs from the conserved cysteine through the conserved F or W. Each record gives: clone size, J gene, V gene, D gene, CDR3 protein, CDR3 DNA. A D gene is named only where the DNA matches it firmly. The size entry is marked missing in some rows and otherwise reads once, few, many or a size class.

>NA|TRBJ1-5|TRBV7-9|NA
CASCPGVLPYSNQPQHF
TGTGCCAGCTGCCCGGGGGTTCTGCCTTATAGCAATCAGCCCCAGCATTTT
>few|TRBJ1-2|TRBV29-1|NA
CSVESAGHGYTF
TGCAGCGTTGAGTCCGCAGGACATGGCTACACCTTC
>NA|TRBJ2-1|TRBV5-1|TRBD2
CASSLRAGGFSEQFF
TGCGCCAGCAGCCTTCGGGCGGGAGGATTTAGTGAGCAGTTCTTC
>NA|TRBJ2-2|TRBV5-1|NA
CASSLAGVDTGELFF
TGCGCCAGCAGCTTGGCAGGGGTTGACACCGGGGAGCTGTTTTTT
>many|TRBJ1-1|TRBV6-5|NA
CASSSLARGNTEAFF
TGTGCCAGCAGTTCGTTAGCCAGGGGGAACACTGAAGCTTTCTTT
>few|TRBJ1-6|TRBV27|NA
CASKLSYNSPLHF
TGTGCCAGCAAACTCTCCTATAATTCACCCCTCCACTTT
>many|TRBJ2-1|TRBV29-1|TRBD2
CSVSKLARGRDEQFF
TGCAGCGTTTCTAAGCTAGCGCGGGGGAGGGATGAGCAGTTCTTC
>many|TRBJ2-1|TRBV20-1|TRBD2
CSAKSGRANEQFF
TGCAGTGCTAAAAGCGGGAGGGCCAATGAGCAGTTCTTC
>NA|TRBJ1-1|TRBV18|TRBD1
CASYRDRGDTEAFF
TGTGCCAGCTACCGGGACAGGGGCGACACTGAAGCTTTCTTT
>NA|TRBJ2-7|TRBV28|TRBD2
CASSRAGLAGLYEQYF
TGTGCCAGCAGCCGCGCGGGACTAGCGGGACTTTACGAGCAGTACTTC
>many|TRBJ2-1|TRBV12-3/TRBV12-4|TRBD2
CASSLIASGYNEQFF
TGTGCCAGCAGTTTAATCGCTAGCGGTTACAATGAGCAGTTCTTC
>many|TRBJ2-2|TRBV7-3|NA
CASSPRGSSTGELFF
TGTGCCAGCAGCCCCCGGGGGTCGAGCACCGGGGAGCTGTTTTTT
>few|TRBJ1-5|TRBV28|TRBD1
CASSFSGTGNMRPQHF
TGTGCCAGCAGTTTTTCAGGGACAGGGAATATGCGGCCCCAGCATTTT
>NA|TRBJ1-2|TRBV9|NA
CASSDGHGYTF
TGTGCCAGCAGCGACGGACATGGCTACACCTTC
>many|TRBJ2-1|TRBV6-2/TRBV6-3|NA
CASLEYDEQFF
TGTGCCAGCTTAGAATACGATGAGCAGTTCTTC
>few|TRBJ2-3|TRBV6-1|TRBD1
CASSDYGTGKDTQYF
TGTGCCAGCAGTGACTATGGGACAGGGAAAGATACGCAGTATTTT
>NA|TRBJ2-7|TRBV12-3/TRBV12-4|NA
CASSYNTKLREQYF
TGTGCCAGCAGTTACAATACCAAATTACGGGAGCAGTACTTC
>few|TRBJ2-7|TRBV28|TRBD2
CASTITGRGGYEQYF
TGTGCCAGCACTATAACCGGGCGCGGGGGCTACGAGCAGTACTTC
>many|TRBJ2-5|TRBV24-1|NA
CATSDTTGLETQYF
TGTGCCACCAGTGATACTACAGGTTTAGAGACCCAGTACTTC
>many|TRBJ2-7|TRBV10-3|NA
CAISESNTFYEQYF
TGTGCCATCAGTGAATCCAATACTTTCTACGAGCAGTACTTC
>NA|TRBJ1-2|TRBV5-1|TRBD1
CASSLNRGANYGYTF
TGCGCCAGCAGCTTGAACAGGGGGGCTAACTATGGCTACACCTTC
>NA|TRBJ1-1|TRBV19|NA
CASSTAISTEAFF
TGTGCCAGTAGTACGGCTATATCCACTGAAGCTTTCTTT
>NA|TRBJ2-1|TRBV12-5|TRBD2
CASGLCSGRCDEQFF
TGTGCTAGTGGTTTGTGTAGCGGGAGATGCGATGAGCAGTTCTTC
>many|TRBJ2-2|TRBV6-1|TRBD1
CASSSGGDTGELFF
TGTGCCAGCAGTTCAGGGGGAGACACCGGGGAGCTGTTTTTT
>once|TRBJ1-2|TRBV28|NA
CASGRTSYGNTF
TGTGCCAGCGGCAGGACTAGCTATGGCAACACCTTC
>few|TRBJ2-6|TRBV5-1|NA
CASRSPGAGGANVLTF
TGCGCCAGCAGGTCTCCAGGGGCGGGAGGGGCCAACGTCCTGACTTTC
>NA|TRBJ2-1|TRBV6-1|NA
CASRSKVGEQFF
TGTGCCAGCAGGAGTAAGGTCGGCGAGCAGTTCTTC
>NA|TRBJ2-3|TRBV5-1|TRBD2
CASTIGLAGGLRTDTQYF
TGCGCCAGCACCATCGGACTAGCGGGAGGGCTTCGCACAGATACGCAGTATTTT
>NA|TRBJ2-5|TRBV30|TRBD2
CAWSAGLPGLQETQYF
TGTGCCTGGAGCGCGGGACTACCGGGCCTACAAGAGACCCAGTACTTC
>few|TRBJ2-7|TRBV4-3|NA
CASSQAPLPNYEQYF
TGCGCCAGCAGCCAAGCCCCCTTGCCGAACTACGAGCAGTACTTC
>NA|TRBJ2-6|TRBV9|TRBD2
CASASPGGGVGANVLTF
TGTGCCAGCGCCTCCCCTGGGGGGGGGGTGGGGGCCAACGTCCTGACTTTC
>NA|TRBJ2-2|TRBV9|NA
CASSIYGGAGYTGELFF
TGTGCCAGCAGCATTTATGGGGGGGCGGGATACACCGGGGAGCTGTTTTTT
>many|TRBJ2-5|TRBV11-2|TRBD1
CASSLGQGGGETQYF
TGTGCCAGCAGTCTCGGACAGGGAGGAGGCGAGACCCAGTACTTC
>NA|TRBJ1-3|TRBV18|NA
CASSPSLSGNTIYF
TGTGCCAGCTCACCGTCACTCTCTGGAAACACCATATATTTT
>few|TRBJ2-2|TRBV6-5|NA
CASSYRLGVTGELFF
TGTGCCAGCAGTTATAGGCTAGGGGTCACCGGGGAGCTGTTTTTT
>NA|TRBJ1-2|TRBV28|NA
CASSSPFKTPYYTF
TGTGCCAGCAGTTCCCCCTTTAAAACACCCTACTACACCTTC
>many|TRBJ2-2|TRBV12-5|TRBD2
CASGSGSGLEYNTGELFF
TGTGCTAGTGGTTCTGGATCGGGACTAGAGTATAACACCGGGGAGCTGTTTTTT
>few|TRBJ2-7|TRBV6-1|NA
CASAEAGGHYEQYF
TGTGCCAGCGCGGAGGCAGGAGGTCACTACGAGCAGTACTTC
>many|TRBJ1-4|TRBV27|NA
CASSLTYREKLFF
TGTGCCAGCAGTTTGACTTACAGAGAAAAACTGTTTTTT
>few|TRBJ2-3|TRBV20-1|TRBD2
CSARDKREGWDTQYF
TGCAGTGCTAGAGATAAGCGGGAGGGCTGGGATACGCAGTATTTT
>NA|TRBJ2-7|TRBV7-9|NA
CASSFDIRYEQYF
TGTGCCAGCAGCTTTGACATACGTTACGAGCAGTACTTC
>many|TRBJ2-7|TRBV12-3/TRBV12-4|TRBD1
CASSSGTVYEQYF
TGTGCCAGCAGTTCCGGGACAGTATACGAGCAGTACTTC
>NA|TRBJ2-5|TRBV9|NA
CASSVSGYIQETQYF
TGTGCCAGCAGCGTAAGCGGGTACATACAAGAGACCCAGTACTTC
>NA|TRBJ2-1|TRBV27|NA
CASAPGRHEQFF
TGTGCCAGCGCACCAGGGCGGCATGAGCAGTTCTTC
>NA|TRBJ1-3|TRBV20-1|TRBD1
CSATRDSSGNTIYF
TGCAGTGCTACCCGGGACAGCTCTGGAAACACCATATATTTT
>many|TRBJ2-1|TRBV2|NA
CASKPGRNEQFF
TGTGCCAGCAAACCAGGGAGGAATGAGCAGTTCTTC
>many|TRBJ2-5|TRBV3-1|NA
CASSHPGLQETQYF
TGTGCCAGCAGCCATCCCGGCTTACAAGAGACCCAGTACTTC
>NA|TRBJ2-7|TRBV5-1|NA
CASSTHDPSFGEQYF
TGCGCCAGCAGCACCCACGATCCCTCGTTTGGCGAGCAGTACTTC
>NA|TRBJ2-7|TRBV19|NA
CASSIQDTSYEQYF
TGTGCCAGTAGTATCCAGGACACCTCCTACGAGCAGTACTTC
>few|TRBJ2-5|TRBV25-1|NA
CASSEWRLQETQYF
TGTGCCAGCAGTGAATGGAGACTCCAAGAGACCCAGTACTTC
>many|TRBJ2-7|TRBV27|NA
CASSLRREFYEQYF
TGTGCCAGCAGTTTACGGCGGGAATTCTACGAGCAGTACTTC
>few|TRBJ2-1|TRBV5-1|TRBD1
CASSPPQTGGGEQFF
TGCGCCAGCAGCCCTCCTCAGACAGGGGGCGGTGAGCAGTTCTTC
>few|TRBJ1-4|TRBV7-9|NA
CASSASLGEKLFF
TGTGCCAGCAGCGCCTCCCTAGGGGAAAAACTGTTTTTT